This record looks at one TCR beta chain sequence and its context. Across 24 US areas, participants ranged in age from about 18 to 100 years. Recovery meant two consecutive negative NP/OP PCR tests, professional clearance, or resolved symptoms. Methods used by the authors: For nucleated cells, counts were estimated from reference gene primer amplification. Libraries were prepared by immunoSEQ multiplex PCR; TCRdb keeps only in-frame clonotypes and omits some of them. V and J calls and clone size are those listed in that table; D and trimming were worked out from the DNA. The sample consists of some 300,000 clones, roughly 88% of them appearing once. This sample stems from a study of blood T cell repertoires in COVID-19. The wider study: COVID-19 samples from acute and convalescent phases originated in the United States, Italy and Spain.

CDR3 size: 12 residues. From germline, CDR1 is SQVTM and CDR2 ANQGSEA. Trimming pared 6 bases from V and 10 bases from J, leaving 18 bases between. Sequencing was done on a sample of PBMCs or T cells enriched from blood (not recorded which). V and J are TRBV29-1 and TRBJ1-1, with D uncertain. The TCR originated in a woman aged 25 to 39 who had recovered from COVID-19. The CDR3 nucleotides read TGCAGCGTCGGCGACGGGGATAACGGAGCTTTCTTT. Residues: CSVGDGDNGAFF.